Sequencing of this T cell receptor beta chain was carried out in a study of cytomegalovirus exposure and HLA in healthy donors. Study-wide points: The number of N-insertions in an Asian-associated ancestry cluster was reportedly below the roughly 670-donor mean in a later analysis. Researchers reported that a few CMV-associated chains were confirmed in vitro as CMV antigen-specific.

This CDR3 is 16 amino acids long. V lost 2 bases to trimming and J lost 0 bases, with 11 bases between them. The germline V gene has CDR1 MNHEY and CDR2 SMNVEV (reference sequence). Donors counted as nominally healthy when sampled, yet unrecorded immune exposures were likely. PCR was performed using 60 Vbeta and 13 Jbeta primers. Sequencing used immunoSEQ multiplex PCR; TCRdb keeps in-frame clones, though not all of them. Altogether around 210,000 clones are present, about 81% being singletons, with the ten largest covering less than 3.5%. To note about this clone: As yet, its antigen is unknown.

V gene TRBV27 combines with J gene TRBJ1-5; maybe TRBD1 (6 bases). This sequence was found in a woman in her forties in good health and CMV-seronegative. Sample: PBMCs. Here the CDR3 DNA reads TGTGCCAGCAGTTTAGCAGGGGACTATAGCAATCAGCCCCAGCATTTT. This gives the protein CASSLAGDYSNQPQHF.